This is a list of T cell receptor beta chains from one sample in a study of yellow fever vaccine responses in identical twins. MiXCR was run by TCRdb on the RT-PCR reads, yielding one entry per CDR3 protein. The table has 30,000 to 40,000 distinct CDR3 sequences, roughly three fifths seen once. Sequences were derived from T cells from blood (PBMCs), unsorted or a sorted subset (not recorded which), sampled before or after yellow fever vaccination (not recorded which). All receptors come from a young woman who received the yellow fever vaccine. Each CDR3 is given with its conserved first and last residue. A D gene is named only where the DNA matches it firmly. Clone size is shown for a subset of rows, as once, few, many or a class of expanded clone.

V,J,size,length,D,DNA,CDR3
TRBV21-1,TRBJ2-1,NA,18,NA,TGTGCCAGCAGCAATTCTCTAGGTTGCCAGAGCTCCTACAATGAGCAGTTCTTC,CASSNSLGCQSSYNEQFF
TRBV29-1,TRBJ1-5,NA,13,NA,TGCAGCGTTGCGGGGACCCGGCGCGAGCCCCAGCATTTT,CSVAGTRREPQHF
TRBV5-6,TRBJ2-7,NA,15,TRBD2,TGTGCCAGCAGCTTGGGAGCGGGAACCGTCTACGAGCAGTACTTC,CASSLGAGTVYEQYF
TRBV11-3,TRBJ2-1,few,11,NA,TGTGCCAGCAGCTTATTCAATGAGCAGTTCTTC,CASSLFNEQFF
TRBV11-2,TRBJ1-1,NA,15,NA,TGTGCCAGCAGCTCACAGACAGTTCGAGGGACTGAAGCTTTCTTT,CASSSQTVRGTEAFF
TRBV29-1,TRBJ1-5,NA,12,NA,TGCAGCGTGGGGACACAGGATCAGCCCCAGCATTTT,CSVGTQDQPQHF
TRBV11-3,TRBJ1-4,NA,15,TRBD1,TGTGCCAGCACCCTTTCGACAGGGGGAAACGAAAAACTGTTTTTT,CASTLSTGGNEKLFF
TRBV21-1,TRBJ1-1,NA,12,NA,TGTGCCAGCAGTAAGACATGCACTGAAGCTTTCTTT,CASSKTCTEAFF
TRBV10-1,TRBJ1-1,few,12,NA,TGCGCCAGCAGTGAGAAGGGTGCGGTCGCTTTCTTT,CASSEKGAVAFF
TRBV28,TRBJ2-7,NA,15,TRBD1,TGTGCCAGCAGCCTGGGTTCAGGGGGCCCAGGCGAGCAGTACTTC,CASSLGSGGPGEQYF
TRBV29-1,TRBJ2-1,NA,17,TRBD2,TGCAGCGTTGTTTGGGGGAGTGGAGTGGGACTATACAATGAGCAGTTCTTC,CSVVWGSGVGLYNEQFF
TRBV2,TRBJ2-3,few,13,TRBD2,TGTGCCAGCAGCCCCGGGGGGGTAGATACGCAGTATTTT,CASSPGGVDTQYF
TRBV9,TRBJ1-1,once,13,NA,TGTGCCAGCAGCGTTAAGATGAACACTGAAGCTTTCTTT,CASSVKMNTEAFF
TRBV7-6,TRBJ2-1,few,13,TRBD1,TGTGCCAGCAGTCAAGACGACAGGGTAGGGCAGTTCTTC,CASSQDDRVGQFF
TRBV4-2,TRBJ2-5,NA,17,TRBD2,TGTGCCAGCAGCCAAGAAGCCCTAGCGGGAACACAAGAGACCCAGTACTTC,CASSQEALAGTQETQYF
TRBV15,TRBJ1-5,NA,16,TRBD1,TGTGCCACCAGCCCGGACAGGGTAAATAGCAATCAGCCCCAGCATTTT,CATSPDRVNSNQPQHF
TRBV11-2,TRBJ1-2,NA,17,NA,TGTGCCAGCAGCTTATCTTCCCACAGCGTCGGGGGAGGAGGCTACACCTTC,CASSLSSHSVGGGGYTF
TRBV15,TRBJ2-2,NA,14,NA,TGTGCCACCAGTCAAGGCAGGGAGACCGGGGAGCTGTTTTTT,CATSQGRETGELFF
TRBV13,TRBJ1-1,NA,14,NA,TGTGCCAGCAGACGACGGGAGTTCAACACTGAAGCTTTCTTT,CASRRREFNTEAFF
TRBV5-5,TRBJ2-3,NA,14,TRBD1,TGTGCCAGCAGGTCGGGACAGATCTCTAATACGCAGTATTTT,CASRSGQISNTQYF
TRBV10-3,TRBJ2-7,NA,14,TRBD2,TGTGCCATCAGTGCTCTAGCGGGAGGATACGAGCAGTACTTC,CAISALAGGYEQYF
TRBV29-1,TRBJ2-3,NA,12,NA,TGCAGCGTTGAAGAAGGGCGAGATACGCAGTATTTT,CSVEEGRDTQYF
TRBV18,TRBJ1-1,NA,16,NA,TGTGCCAGCTCACCTATGAGCGGGTCCTCGAACACTGAAGCTTTCTTT,CASSPMSGSSNTEAFF
TRBV18,TRBJ2-2,NA,14,NA,TGTGCCAGCTCACCACTGGCGAACACCGGGGAGCTGTTTTTT,CASSPLANTGELFF
TRBV2,TRBJ1-2,NA,14,TRBD1,TGTGCCAGCAGCCGGGACAGGGACAACTATGGCTACACCTTC,CASSRDRDNYGYTF
TRBV2,TRBJ2-1,NA,13,NA,TGTGCCAGAAGTGATTCGGGGCTCAATGAGCAGTTCTTC,CARSDSGLNEQFF
TRBV5-1,TRBJ2-1,NA,17,NA,TGCGCCAGCAGCTCTATCTACCTCCCCAGATCGCGCAATGAGCAGTTCTTC,CASSSIYLPRSRNEQFF
TRBV27,TRBJ1-5,few,14,NA,TGTGCCAGCAAATCCTTGGGCTCAAGGGAGCCCCAGCATTTT,CASKSLGSREPQHF
TRBV7-3,TRBJ1-5,NA,13,NA,TGTGCCAGCAGCTTAGAGCCGTATCAGCCCCAGCATTTT,CASSLEPYQPQHF
TRBV24-1,TRBJ1-5,few,15,TRBD1,TGTGCCACCAGCCCGGGACAGGTGGGCAATCAGCCCCAGCATTTT,CATSPGQVGNQPQHF
TRBV29-1,TRBJ2-4,few,13,NA,TGCAGCGTTGTAGCAGAGAAACAAAACATTCAGTACTTC,CSVVAEKQNIQYF
TRBV29-1,TRBJ2-3,NA,15,NA,TGCAGCGTAGACTGGACTTTTTCTAGCACAGATACGCAGTATTTT,CSVDWTFSSTDTQYF
TRBV21-1,TRBJ2-7,NA,14,NA,TGTGCCAGCAGCAAACGGGACTCGCTTTGGGAGCAGTACTTC,CASSKRDSLWEQYF
TRBV19,TRBJ2-7,once,13,NA,TGTGCCAGTAGTAGGGGCTACTCCTACGAGCAGTACTTC,CASSRGYSYEQYF
TRBV4-1,TRBJ2-7,once,16,NA,TGCGCCAGCAGCCAACCGGCGGGACAAAAAATCTACGAGCAGTACTTC,CASSQPAGQKIYEQYF
TRBV28,TRBJ2-1,NA,11,NA,TGTGCCAGCAGTTTACCGCAGTGGCAGTTCTTC,CASSLPQWQFF
TRBV7-6,TRBJ2-5,few,16,NA,TGTGCCAGCAGCTTAAACCGGGCGGCCGGGAAAGAGACCCAGTACTTC,CASSLNRAAGKETQYF
TRBV28,TRBJ1-1,NA,17,TRBD1,TGTGCCAGCAGTACACCACCCGGGACAGTCCTGAACACTGAAGCTTTCTTT,CASSTPPGTVLNTEAFF
TRBV7-9,TRBJ1-1,NA,13,NA,TGTGCCAGCAGCTTAGGTGGGGGTCTAAAAGCTTTCTTT,CASSLGGGLKAFF
TRBV6-4,TRBJ2-3,NA,16,TRBD2,TGTGCCAGCAGTGACTCGGCGGGGGGGGAAGTAGATACGCAGTATTTT,CASSDSAGGEVDTQYF
TRBV10-1,TRBJ1-6,NA,12,NA,TGCGCCAGCAGTGATGGGAACTCACCCCTCCACTTT,CASSDGNSPLHF
TRBV29-1,TRBJ1-1,NA,15,TRBD1,TGCAGCGTTGCACGGACAGGTAGTTCGAGCACTGAAGCTTTCTTT,CSVARTGSSSTEAFF
TRBV4-2,TRBJ2-4,NA,15,NA,TGTGCCAGCAGCCAAGAAGCGGGCTCCAAAAACATTCAGTACTTC,CASSQEAGSKNIQYF
TRBV12-3/TRBV12-4,TRBJ1-6,NA,14,TRBD1,TGTGCCAGCAGCCCTGACAGGGGGCTTTCACCCCTCCACTTT,CASSPDRGLSPLHF
TRBV2,TRBJ1-2,NA,12,TRBD1,TGTGCCAGCAGGGGACAGAACTATGGCTACACCTTC,CASRGQNYGYTF
TRBV18,TRBJ1-5,NA,14,NA,TGTGCCAGCTCACCAGTGGGCGGGAATCAGCCCCAGCATTTT,CASSPVGGNQPQHF
TRBV16,TRBJ1-2,NA,15,TRBD1,TGTGCCAGCAGCCAATCGGGGACAGGGAACTATGGCTACACCTTC,CASSQSGTGNYGYTF
TRBV3-1,TRBJ2-1,NA,15,TRBD2,TGTGCCAGCAGCCATGGGACTACGTCTTACAATGAGCAGTTCTTC,CASSHGTTSYNEQFF
TRBV2,TRBJ2-5,few,15,TRBD1,TGTGCCAGCAGTCTGCAGGGGGTCTCGCAAGAGACCCAGTACTTC,CASSLQGVSQETQYF
TRBV7-2,TRBJ2-5,NA,12,NA,TGTGCCAGCAGCTCTAGCAAGACGACCCAGTACTTC,CASSSSKTTQYF
TRBV5-1,TRBJ1-2,NA,14,NA,TGCGCCAGCAGCTTGGTGGCGGCTAACTATGGCTACACCTTC,CASSLVAANYGYTF
TRBV29-1,TRBJ1-1,NA,11,NA,TGCAGCGCCGACTTGAACACTGAAGCTTTCTTT,CSADLNTEAFF
TRBV28,TRBJ1-4,NA,18,TRBD1,TGTGCCAGCAGTCTCACCGGGACAGCCCCACGTTCTGGTGAAAAACTGTTTTTT,CASSLTGTAPRSGEKLFF